The sequence of this TCR beta chain was determined in a study of blood T cell repertoires in COVID-19. Whole-study context: The United States, Italy and Spain provided the acute and convalescent COVID-19 samples. Sources were T cells, B-cell-depleted T cells, or PBMCs; the material itself was cDNA or gDNA.

Profiling relied on immunoSEQ multiplex PCR, and the TCRdb table lists in-frame clones only, not all of them. The table includes about 330,000 clones, 92% detected once. Individuals aged roughly 18 to 95 years were recruited from 24 US areas. CDR1 GTSNPN and CDR2 SVGIG come from the germline V gene (reference sequence). This CDR3 contains 13 residues. J lost 4 bases, V lost 1 base, and 4 bases had no gene match. Sequencing input: PBMCs or T cells enriched from blood (not recorded which). The chain recombines TRBV30 with TRBJ2-7; 7 bases are a match to TRBD2. The TCR sequence derives from a woman in her twenties or thirties who had recovered from COVID-19. CDR3 nucleotides: TGTGCCTGGAGTGACGGGCGGGGGTACGAGCAGTACTTC. It codes for CAWSDGRGYEQYF.